This TCR beta chain is from a study of cytomegalovirus exposure and HLA in healthy donors. Study-wide results and limits: TCR sequences were mostly rare, though some public TCRs occurred in many donors.

Sequenced by immunoSEQ multiplex PCR; TCRdb stores in-frame clones only, minus some. The table lists approximately 65,000 clones, about 94% of them singletons. Comment on this clone: The antigen remains undetermined.

Germline lookup yields CDR1 LGHNT and CDR2 FRNRAP. V was pared by 2 bases and J by 7 bases, with 8 bases between. CDR3 size: 12 residues. V is TRBV12-5 and J is TRBJ1-1; D is perhaps TRBD1 (5 bases). The sample taken for sequencing was PBMCs. The clonotype originates from a woman younger than 30 in good health and CMV-seronegative. CDR3 sequence: CASGLSRDEAFF. DNA for the CDR3: TGTGCTAGTGGTTTGAGCAGGGATGAAGCTTTCTTT.